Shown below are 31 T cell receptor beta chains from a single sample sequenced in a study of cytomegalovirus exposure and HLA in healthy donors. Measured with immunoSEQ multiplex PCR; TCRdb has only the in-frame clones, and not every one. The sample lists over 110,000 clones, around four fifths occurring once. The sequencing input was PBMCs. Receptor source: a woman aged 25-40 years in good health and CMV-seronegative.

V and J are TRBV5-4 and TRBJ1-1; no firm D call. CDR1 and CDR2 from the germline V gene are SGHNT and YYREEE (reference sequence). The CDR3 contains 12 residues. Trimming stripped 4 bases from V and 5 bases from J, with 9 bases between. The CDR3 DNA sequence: TGTGCCAGCAGCCCCGGGGAGACTGAAGCTTTCTTT. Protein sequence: CASSPGETEAFF.

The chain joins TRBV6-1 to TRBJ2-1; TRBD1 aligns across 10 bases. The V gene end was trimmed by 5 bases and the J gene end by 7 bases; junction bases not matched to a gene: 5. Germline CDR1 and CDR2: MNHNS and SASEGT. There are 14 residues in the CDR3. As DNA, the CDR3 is TGTGCCAGCAGTTTGGGACAGGGGTGGAATGAGCAGTTCTTC. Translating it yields CASSLGQGWNEQFF.

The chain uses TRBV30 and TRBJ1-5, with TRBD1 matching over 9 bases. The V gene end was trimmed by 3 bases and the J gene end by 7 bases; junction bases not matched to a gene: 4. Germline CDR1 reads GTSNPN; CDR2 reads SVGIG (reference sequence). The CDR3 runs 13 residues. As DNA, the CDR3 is TGTGCCTGGAGCACAGGGGGCCGACAGCCCCAGCATTTT. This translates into CAWSTGGRQPQHF.

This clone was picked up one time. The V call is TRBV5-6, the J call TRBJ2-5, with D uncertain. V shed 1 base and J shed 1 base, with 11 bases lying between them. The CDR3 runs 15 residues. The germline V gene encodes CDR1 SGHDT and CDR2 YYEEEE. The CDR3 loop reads CASSLYSGIQETQYF. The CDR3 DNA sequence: TGTGCCAGCAGCTTGTATTCAGGAATCCAAGAGACCCAGTACTTC.

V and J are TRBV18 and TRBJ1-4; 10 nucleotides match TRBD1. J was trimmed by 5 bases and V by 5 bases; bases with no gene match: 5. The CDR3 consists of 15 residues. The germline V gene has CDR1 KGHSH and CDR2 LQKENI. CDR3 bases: TGTGCCAGCTCATTCCGGACAGGGGGGAATGAAAAACTGTTTTTT. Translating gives CASSFRTGGNEKLFF. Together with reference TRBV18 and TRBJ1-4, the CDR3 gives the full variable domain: NAGVMQNPRHLVRRRGQEARLRCSPMKGHSHVYWYRQLPEEGLKFMVYLQKENIIDESGMPKERFSAEFPKEGPSILRIQQVVRGDSAAYFCASSFRTGGNEKLFFGSGTQLSVL.

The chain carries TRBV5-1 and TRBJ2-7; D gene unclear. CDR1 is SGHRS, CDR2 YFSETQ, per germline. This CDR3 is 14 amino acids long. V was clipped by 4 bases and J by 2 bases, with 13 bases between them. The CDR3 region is CASSPDPTTYEQYF. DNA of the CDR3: TGCGCCAGCAGCCCAGATCCGACAACCTACGAGCAGTACTTC.

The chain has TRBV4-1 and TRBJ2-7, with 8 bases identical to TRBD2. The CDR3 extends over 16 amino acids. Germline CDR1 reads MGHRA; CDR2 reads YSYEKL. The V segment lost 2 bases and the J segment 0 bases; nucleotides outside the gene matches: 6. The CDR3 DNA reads TGCGCCAGCAGCCAAAAGAGGACTAGCCTCTCCTACGAGCAGTACTTC. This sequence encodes CASSQKRTSLSYEQYF.

The CDR3 sequence is CASSLRAGAHEQFF. The CDR3 DNA follows: TGTGCCAGCAGCTTACGAGCGGGGGCCCATGAGCAGTTCTTC. This chain uses TRBV11-3 with TRBJ2-1; 8 bases are shared with TRBD2. Germline CDR1 is SGHNT and CDR2 is YENEEA. The CDR3 is made up of 14 amino acids. Trimming took 2 bases from V and 8 from J; bases not matched to a gene: 5.

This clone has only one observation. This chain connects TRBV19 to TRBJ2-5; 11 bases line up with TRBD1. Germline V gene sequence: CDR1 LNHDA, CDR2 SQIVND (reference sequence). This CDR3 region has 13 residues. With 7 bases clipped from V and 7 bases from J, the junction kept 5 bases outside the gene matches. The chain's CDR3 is CASKGQGVGTQYF. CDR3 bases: TGTGCCAGTAAGGGACAGGGGGTGGGGACCCAGTACTTC.

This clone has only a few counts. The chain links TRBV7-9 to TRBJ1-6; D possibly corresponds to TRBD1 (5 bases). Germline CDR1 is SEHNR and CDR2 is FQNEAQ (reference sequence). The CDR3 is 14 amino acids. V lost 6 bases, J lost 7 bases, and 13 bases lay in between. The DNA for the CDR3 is TGTGCCAGCAGTTATGGACACGGCAATTCACCCCTCCACTTT. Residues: CASSYGHGNSPLHF.

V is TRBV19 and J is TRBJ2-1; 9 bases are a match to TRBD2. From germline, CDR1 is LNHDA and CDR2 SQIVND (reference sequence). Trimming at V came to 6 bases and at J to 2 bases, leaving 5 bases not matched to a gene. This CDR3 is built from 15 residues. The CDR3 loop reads CASRTSSGAYNEQFF. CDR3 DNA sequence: TGTGCCAGTAGGACCTCTAGCGGGGCCTACAATGAGCAGTTCTTC.

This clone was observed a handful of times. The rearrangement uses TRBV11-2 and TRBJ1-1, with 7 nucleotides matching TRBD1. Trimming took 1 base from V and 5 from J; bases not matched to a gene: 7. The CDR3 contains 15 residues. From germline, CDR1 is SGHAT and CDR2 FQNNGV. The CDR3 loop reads CASSLVTGMGTEAFF. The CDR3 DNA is TGTGCCAGCAGCTTAGTGACAGGGATGGGGACTGAAGCTTTCTTT.

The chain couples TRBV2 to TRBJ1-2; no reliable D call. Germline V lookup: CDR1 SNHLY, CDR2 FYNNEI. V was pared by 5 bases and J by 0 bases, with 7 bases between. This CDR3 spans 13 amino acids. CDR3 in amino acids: CASSSVANYGYTF. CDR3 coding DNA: TGTGCCAGCAGTTCCGTAGCTAACTATGGCTACACCTTC.

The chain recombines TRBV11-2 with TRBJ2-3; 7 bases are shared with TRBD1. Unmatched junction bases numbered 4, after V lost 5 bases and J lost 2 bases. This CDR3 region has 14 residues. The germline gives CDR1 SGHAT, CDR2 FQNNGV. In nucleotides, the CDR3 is TGTGCCAGCAGCCAGGGGACAGCCACAGATACGCAGTATTTT. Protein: CASSQGTATDTQYF.

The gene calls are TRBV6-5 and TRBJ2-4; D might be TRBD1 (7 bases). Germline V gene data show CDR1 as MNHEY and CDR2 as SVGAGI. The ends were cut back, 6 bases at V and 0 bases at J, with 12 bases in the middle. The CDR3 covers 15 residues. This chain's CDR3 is CASRPEGAAKNIQYF. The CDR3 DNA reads TGTGCCAGCAGACCGGAGGGGGCAGCCAAAAACATTCAGTACTTC.

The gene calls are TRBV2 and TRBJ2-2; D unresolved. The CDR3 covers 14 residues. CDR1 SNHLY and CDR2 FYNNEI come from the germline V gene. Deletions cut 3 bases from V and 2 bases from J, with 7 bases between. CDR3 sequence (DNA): TGTGCCAGCAGTGAGGGCGCAAACACCGGGGAGCTGTTTTTT. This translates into CASSEGANTGELFF.

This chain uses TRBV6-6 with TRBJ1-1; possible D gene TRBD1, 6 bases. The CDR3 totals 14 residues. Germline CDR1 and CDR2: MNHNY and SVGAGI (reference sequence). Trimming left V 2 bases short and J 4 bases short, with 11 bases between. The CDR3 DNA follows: TGTGCCAGCAGTTACCTCAAACAGGGCACTGAAGCTTTCTTT. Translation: CASSYLKQGTEAFF.

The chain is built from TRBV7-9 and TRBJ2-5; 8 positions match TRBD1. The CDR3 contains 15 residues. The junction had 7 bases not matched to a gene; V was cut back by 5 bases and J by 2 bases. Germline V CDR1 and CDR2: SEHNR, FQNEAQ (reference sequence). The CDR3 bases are TGTGCCAGCAGCCCTTATAGACAGGGGCAAGAGACCCAGTACTTC. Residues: CASSPYRQGQETQYF.

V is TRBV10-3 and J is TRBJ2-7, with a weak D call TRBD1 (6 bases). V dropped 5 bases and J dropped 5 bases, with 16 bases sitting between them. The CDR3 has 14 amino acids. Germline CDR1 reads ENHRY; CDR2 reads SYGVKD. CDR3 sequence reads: CAISKVGGRNEQYF. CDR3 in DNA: TGTGCCATCAGTAAGGTTGGGGGCAGGAACGAGCAGTACTTC.

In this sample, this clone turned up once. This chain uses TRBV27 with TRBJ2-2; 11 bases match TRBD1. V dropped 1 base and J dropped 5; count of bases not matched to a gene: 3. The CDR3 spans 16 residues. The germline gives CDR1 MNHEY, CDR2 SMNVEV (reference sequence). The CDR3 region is CASSLLGTGGTGELFF. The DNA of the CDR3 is TGTGCCAGCAGTTTATTAGGGACAGGGGGAACCGGGGAGCTGTTTTTT.

Written as DNA, the CDR3 is TGCGCCAGCAGCCACCCAGTGTTGAACACTGAAGCTTTCTTT. This encodes CASSHPVLNTEAFF. The chain joins TRBV5-1 to TRBJ1-1; D not certain. V dropped 4 bases and J dropped 0 bases, with 10 bases sitting between them. The V gene's germline CDR1 is SGHRS and CDR2 YFSETQ. The CDR3 has 14 residues.

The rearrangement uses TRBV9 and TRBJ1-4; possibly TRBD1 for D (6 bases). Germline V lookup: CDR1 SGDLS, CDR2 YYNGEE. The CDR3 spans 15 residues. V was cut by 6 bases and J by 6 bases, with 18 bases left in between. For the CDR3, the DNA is TGTGCCAGCATCGATCGGGGGGCGCGTGATGAAAAACTGTTTTTT. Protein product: CASIDRGARDEKLFF.

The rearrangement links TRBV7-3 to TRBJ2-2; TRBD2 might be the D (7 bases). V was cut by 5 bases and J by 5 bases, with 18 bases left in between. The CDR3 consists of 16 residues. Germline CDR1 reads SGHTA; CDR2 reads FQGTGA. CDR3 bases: TGTGCCAGCAGCACCCAACAGGGAGGGGTAACCGGGGAGCTGTTTTTT. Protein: CASSTQQGGVTGELFF.

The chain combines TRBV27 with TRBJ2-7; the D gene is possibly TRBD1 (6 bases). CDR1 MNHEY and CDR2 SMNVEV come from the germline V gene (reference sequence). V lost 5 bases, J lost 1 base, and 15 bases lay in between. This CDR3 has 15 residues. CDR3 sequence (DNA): TGTGCCAGCAGTCCGTACAGGGATCCGTCCTACGAGCAGTACTTC. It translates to CASSPYRDPSYEQYF.

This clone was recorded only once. CDR3 amino acids: CASSVRSNQPQHF. CDR3 bases: TGTGCCAGCAGTGTACGGAGCAATCAGCCCCAGCATTTT. V gene TRBV6-5 combines with J gene TRBJ1-5, with D unclear. This CDR3 is 13 amino acids long. CDR1 is MNHEY, CDR2 SVGAGI, per germline. V was cut by 5 bases and J by 1 base, with 6 bases left in between.

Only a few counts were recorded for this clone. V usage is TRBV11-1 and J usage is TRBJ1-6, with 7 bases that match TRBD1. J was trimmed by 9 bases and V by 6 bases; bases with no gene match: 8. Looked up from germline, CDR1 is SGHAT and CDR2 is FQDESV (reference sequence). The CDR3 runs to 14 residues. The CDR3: CASRSTGRASPLHF. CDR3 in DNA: TGTGCCAGCAGATCGACAGGGAGAGCTTCACCCCTCCACTTT. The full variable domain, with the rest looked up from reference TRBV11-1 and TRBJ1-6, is EAEVAQSPRYKITEKSQAVAFWCDPISGHATLYWYRQILGQGPELLVQFQDESVVDDSQLPKDRFSAERLKGVDSTLKIQPAELGDSAMYLCASRSTGRASPLHFGNGTRLTVT.

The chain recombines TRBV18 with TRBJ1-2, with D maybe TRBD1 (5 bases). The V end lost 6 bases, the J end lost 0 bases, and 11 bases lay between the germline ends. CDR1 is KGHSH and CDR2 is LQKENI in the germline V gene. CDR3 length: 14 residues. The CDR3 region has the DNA TGTGCCAGCTCCCAACAGGCATCTAACTATGGCTACACCTTC. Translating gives CASSQQASNYGYTF.

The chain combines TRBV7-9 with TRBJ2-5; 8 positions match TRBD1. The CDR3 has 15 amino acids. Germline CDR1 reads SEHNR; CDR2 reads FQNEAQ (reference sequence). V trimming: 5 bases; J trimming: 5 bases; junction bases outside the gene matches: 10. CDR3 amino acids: CASSPARGLMETQYF. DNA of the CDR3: TGTGCCAGCAGCCCGGCCAGGGGGCTCATGGAGACCCAGTACTTC.

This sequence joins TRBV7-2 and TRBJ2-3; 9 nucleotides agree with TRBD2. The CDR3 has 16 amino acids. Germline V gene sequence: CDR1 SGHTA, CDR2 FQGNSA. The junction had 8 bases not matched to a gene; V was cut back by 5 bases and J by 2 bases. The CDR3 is CASSPPTSGTTDTQYF. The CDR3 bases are TGTGCCAGCAGCCCGCCGACTAGCGGTACCACAGATACGCAGTATTTT.

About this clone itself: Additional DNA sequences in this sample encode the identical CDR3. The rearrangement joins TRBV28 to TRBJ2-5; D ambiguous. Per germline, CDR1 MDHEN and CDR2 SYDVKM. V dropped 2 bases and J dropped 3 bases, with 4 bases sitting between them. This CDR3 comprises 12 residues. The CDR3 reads CASSLTEETQYF. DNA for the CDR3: TGTGCCAGCAGTTTAACAGAAGAGACCCAGTACTTC. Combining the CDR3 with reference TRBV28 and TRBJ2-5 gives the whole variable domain DVKVTQSSRYLVKRTGEKVFLECVQDMDHENMFWYRQDPGLGLRLIYFSYDVKMKEKGDIPEGYSVSREKKERFSLILESASTNQTSMYLCASSLTEETQYFGPGTRLLVL.

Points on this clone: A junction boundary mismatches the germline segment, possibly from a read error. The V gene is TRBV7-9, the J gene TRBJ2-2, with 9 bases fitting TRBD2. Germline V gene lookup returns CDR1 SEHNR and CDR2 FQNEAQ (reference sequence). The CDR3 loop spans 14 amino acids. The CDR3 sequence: CASSLAGSTGELFF. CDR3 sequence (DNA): TGTGCCAGCAGCCTAGCGGGGAGCACCGGGGAGCTGTTTTTT.